Listed here are 21 T cell receptor beta chains from one sample, sequenced in a study of T cell responses to AZD1222 COVID-19 vaccine. Repertoires were generated with immunoSEQ multiplex PCR, while TCRdb's copy carries only in-frame clones and drops some. The sample contains approximately 150,000 clones, 80% to 90% of which appear only once. The specimen was peripheral blood, collected on day 0 of AZD1222 vaccination. These receptor sequences come from an adult in good health.

The V gene is TRBV3-1 (or the pseudogene TRBV3-2), the J gene TRBJ1-5, with 12 bases aligning to TRBD1. Germline lookup yields CDR1 LGHDT and CDR2 YNNKEL (reference sequence). V lost 4 bases, J lost 7 bases, and 5 bases stayed unmatched. The CDR3 has 15 residues. Written as DNA, the CDR3 is TGTGCCAGCAGCCCGGGACAGGGGGCTCGGCAGCCCCAGCATTTT. Translated: CASSPGQGARQPQHF.

The rearrangement uses TRBV4-1 and TRBJ2-1; 8 nucleotides agree with TRBD2. J gave up 7 bases and V 5 bases, and 10 bases lay outside the gene matches. Germline V lookup: CDR1 MGHRA, CDR2 YSYEKL. The CDR3 has 15 residues. The chain's CDR3 is CASSSRERGKNEQFF. CDR3 nucleotides: TGCGCCAGCAGCTCCCGTGAGCGGGGGAAGAATGAGCAGTTCTTC.

The rearrangement joins TRBV30 to TRBJ2-7, with 7 bases identical to TRBD1. The V segment lost 0 bases and the J segment 3 bases; nucleotides outside the gene matches: 2. Per the germline V gene, CDR1 is GTSNPN and CDR2 is SVGIG (reference sequence). This CDR3 contains 13 residues. CDR3: CAWSVGTVYEQYF. DNA of the CDR3: TGTGCCTGGAGTGTAGGGACAGTCTACGAGCAGTACTTC.

The V gene is TRBV4-1, the J gene TRBJ2-5; D possibly corresponds to TRBD2 (5 bases). The V and J ends lost 2 bases and 3 bases respectively, with 16 bases between them. The CDR3 extends over 16 amino acids. Germline CDR1 MGHRA, CDR2 YSYEKL. CDR3 in amino acids: CASSQSWGATKETQYF. The CDR3 DNA reads as TGCGCCAGCAGCCAAAGTTGGGGAGCAACCAAAGAGACCCAGTACTTC.

This clone was detected once. The rearrangement joins TRBV6-1 to TRBJ1-2; D call uncertain. Germline loops: CDR1 MNHNS, CDR2 SASEGT. Trimming stripped 3 bases from V and 8 bases from J, with 13 bases between. This CDR3 has 13 residues. The CDR3 is CASSETAIRGYTF. CDR3 coding DNA: TGTGCCAGCAGTGAGACGGCAATTCGGGGCTACACCTTC.

The V call is TRBV9, the J call TRBJ2-7; D unclear. CDR3 size: 11 residues. The V gene's germline CDR1 is SGDLS and CDR2 YYNGEE. Trimming removed 3 bases from V and 9 bases from J, with 10 bases in between. CDR3 bases: TGTGCCAGCAGCGATACCCTGGGGCAGTACTTC. Translated, it gives CASSDTLGQYF.

The V and J genes are TRBV6-5 and TRBJ1-4; TRBD1 matches 9 bases. Unmatched junction bases numbered 11, after V lost 10 bases and J lost 5 bases. The germline CDR1 and CDR2 sequences are MNHEY and SVGAGI. There are 15 residues in the CDR3. CDR3: CAIHDLGQGNEKLFF. CDR3 DNA sequence: TGTGCCATCCACGACCTTGGACAGGGGAATGAAAAACTGTTTTTT.

The chain employs TRBV5-4 and TRBJ1-2; tentative D call: TRBD1 (5 bases). Per the germline V gene, CDR1 is SGHNT and CDR2 is YYREEE (reference sequence). V was pared by 5 bases and J by 6 bases, with 11 bases between. The CDR3 is 12 residues long. Here the CDR3 reads CASSGQRDGYTF. The CDR3 bases are TGTGCCAGCAGTGGACAACGGGATGGCTACACCTTC.

The chain recombines TRBV10-1 with TRBJ1-3, with D uncertain. Germline-derived CDR1 and CDR2 are WNHNN and SYGVQD (reference sequence). CDR3 size: 23 residues. The V and J ends lost 11 bases and 4 bases respectively, with 45 bases between them. This CDR3 is CAVSFLGYEKWYRTAARGNTIYF. CDR3 sequence (DNA): TGCGCCGTTTCGTTTTTGGGCTATGAGAAGTGGTACCGGACCGCCGCCAGGGGAAACACCATATATTTT.

This clone appeared a few times. V is TRBV7-9 and J is TRBJ2-1; tentative D call: TRBD2 (5 bases). V lost 3 bases and J 5 bases, leaving 20 bases between the germline ends. The CDR3 has 17 residues. The germline V gene encodes CDR1 SEHNR and CDR2 FQNEAQ (reference sequence). The CDR3 DNA follows: TGTGCCAGCAGCTTCACTAGGAGCCCGCCAGTCGACAATGAGCAGTTCTTC. Protein sequence: CASSFTRSPPVDNEQFF.

The chain uses TRBV5-5 and TRBJ2-7; D may be TRBD1 (6 bases). The CDR3 spans 15 residues. The germline V gene has CDR1 SGHKS and CDR2 YYEKEE (reference sequence). The V and J ends lost 1 base and 6 bases respectively, with 17 bases between them. The CDR3 nucleotides read TGTGCCAGCAGCTTGAGGGGGTCCCAAATTGGCGAGCAGTACTTC. This gives the protein CASSLRGSQIGEQYF.

This clone was counted once. The chain links TRBV5-5 to TRBJ1-1; 7 bases are a match to TRBD1. CDR1 is SGHKS, CDR2 YYEKEE, per germline (reference sequence). The CDR3 has 15 amino acids. The V segment lost 1 base and the J segment 1 base; nucleotides outside the gene matches: 4. The CDR3: CASSLFDRENTEAFF. The CDR3 bases are TGTGCCAGCAGCTTGTTTGACAGGGAGAACACTGAAGCTTTCTTT.

This chain uses TRBV15 with TRBJ2-1, with TRBD2 matching 11 bases. Germline V gene sequence: CDR1 LNHNV, CDR2 YYDKDF (reference sequence). With 3 bases clipped from V and 8 bases from J, the junction kept 6 bases outside the gene matches. This CDR3 has 15 residues. As DNA, the CDR3 is TGTGCCACCAGCAGTTATAGCGGGGGGGCATATGAGCAGTTCTTC. It yields the protein CATSSYSGGAYEQFF.

This CDR3 reads CASSPDRAADNEQFF. CDR3 coding DNA: TGTGCCAGCAGTCCTGACCGGGCCGCCGACAATGAGCAGTTCTTC. The chain carries TRBV27 and TRBJ2-1; unclear D gene. The V gene lost 5 bases and the J gene lost 5 bases, with 16 bases spanning the gap. CDR3 length equals 15 residues. Germline-derived CDR1 and CDR2 are MNHEY and SMNVEV (reference sequence).

This clone was seen a single time. The chain combines TRBV30 with TRBJ1-4; D might be TRBD1 (5 bases). With 8 bases removed from V and 7 bases from J, the gap between germline ends came to 20 bases. This CDR3 is built from 14 residues. Germline V lookup: CDR1 GTSNPN, CDR2 SVGIG (reference sequence). CDR3 amino acids: CARRTQGLREKLFF. Here the CDR3 DNA reads TGTGCCCGCCGGACGCAGGGTCTCCGTGAAAAACTGTTTTTT. Drawing the rest from reference TRBV30 and TRBJ1-4, the complete variable domain is SQTIHQWPATLVQPVGSPLSLECTVEGTSNPNLYWYRQAAGRGLQLLFYSVGIGQISSEVPQNLSASRPQDRQFILSSKKLLLSDSGFYLCARRTQGLREKLFFGSGTQLSVL.

Comment on this clone: An end of the junction does not agree with germline; a read error may underlie this. V gene TRBV19 combines with J gene TRBJ1-1; TRBD1 aligns across 8 bases. Germline CDR1 reads LNHDA; CDR2 reads SQIVND (reference sequence). CDR3 length: 12 residues. CDR3 region: CASSRTGTGRIF. The CDR3 nucleotides read TGTGCCAGTAGTCGAACCGGGACAGGAAGAATTTTT.

The chain combines TRBV5-4 with TRBJ1-6, with a tentative D call TRBD1 (6 bases). Trimming cost V 4 bases and J 7 bases, with 15 bases left between them. The germline CDR1 and CDR2 sequences are SGHNT and YYREEE (reference sequence). The CDR3 is 15 amino acids. The CDR3 DNA reads as TGTGCCAGCAGCCGACTCGACAGGCCGAATTCACCCCTCCACTTT. It encodes CASSRLDRPNSPLHF.

V usage is TRBV7-2 and J usage is TRBJ2-3, with 7 bases identical to TRBD2. Germline CDR1 reads SGHTA; CDR2 reads FQGNSA. This CDR3 comprises 18 residues. The junction had 14 bases not matched to a gene; V was cut back by 1 base and J by 4 bases. In nucleotides, the CDR3 is TGTGCCAGCAGCTTAGTAGTCGCTAGCGGAGGGGCGGCAGATACGCAGTATTTT. Translation gives CASSLVVASGGAADTQYF. Variable domain in full (rest from reference TRBV7-2 and TRBJ2-3): GAGVSQSPSNKVTEKGKDVELRCDPISGHTALYWYRQSLGQGLEFLIYFQGNSAPDKSGLPSDRFSAERTGGSVSTLTIQRTQQEDSAVYLCASSLVVASGGAADTQYFGPGTRLTVL.

The V call is TRBV10-1, the J call TRBJ2-3, with a weak D call TRBD2 (5 bases). The germline gives CDR1 WNHNN, CDR2 SYGVQD (reference sequence). The CDR3 length is 13 residues. V was trimmed by 4 bases and J by 2 bases, leaving 7 bases between them. CDR3 amino acids: CASSGTFTDTQYF. The CDR3 DNA reads as TGCGCCAGCAGTGGGACTTTCACAGATACGCAGTATTTT.

The chain couples TRBV29-1 to TRBJ1-2, with D possibly being TRBD1 (6 bases). The CDR3 loop spans 13 amino acids. Germline values: CDR1 SQVTM, CDR2 ANQGSEA. With 6 bases removed from V and 2 bases from J, the gap between germline ends came to 13 bases. DNA of the CDR3: TGCAGCGTGGAGACAGGAGCAAACTATGGCTACACCTTC. The encoded protein is CSVETGANYGYTF.

The chain recombines TRBV29-1 with TRBJ1-3; D call uncertain. V lost 7 bases and J 5 bases, leaving 9 bases between the germline ends. The CDR3 runs 11 residues. Germline CDR1 reads SQVTM; CDR2 reads ANQGSEA. CDR3 coding DNA: TGCAGCGGTTCCCGGCGAAACACCATATATTTT. Translated: CSGSRRNTIYF.